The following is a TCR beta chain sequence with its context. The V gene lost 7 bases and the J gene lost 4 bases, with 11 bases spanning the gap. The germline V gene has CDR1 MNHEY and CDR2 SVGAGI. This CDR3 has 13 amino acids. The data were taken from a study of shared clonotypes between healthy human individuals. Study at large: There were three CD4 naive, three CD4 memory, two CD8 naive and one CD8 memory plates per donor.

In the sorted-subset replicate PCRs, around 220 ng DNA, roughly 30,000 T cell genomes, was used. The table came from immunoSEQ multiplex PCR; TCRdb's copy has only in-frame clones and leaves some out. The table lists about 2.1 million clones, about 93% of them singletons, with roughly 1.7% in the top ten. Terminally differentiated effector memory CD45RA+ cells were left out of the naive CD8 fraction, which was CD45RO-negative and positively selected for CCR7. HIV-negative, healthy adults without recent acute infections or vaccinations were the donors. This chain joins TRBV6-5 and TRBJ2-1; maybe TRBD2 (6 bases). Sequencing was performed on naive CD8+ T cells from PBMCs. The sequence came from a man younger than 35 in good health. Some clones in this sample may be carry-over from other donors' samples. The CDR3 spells CASTWGDYNEQFF. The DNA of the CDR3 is TGTGCCAGCACCTGGGGGGATTACAATGAGCAGTTCTTC.